One TCR beta chain is described in this entry. The table came from immunoSEQ multiplex PCR; TCRdb's copy has only in-frame clones and leaves some out. The repertoire holds tens of thousands of clones, 75% to 90% seen once, with around 10% in the top ten. This entry comes from a study of blood T cell repertoires in COVID-19. Across the whole study: Acute and convalescent COVID-19 specimens originated in the United States, Italy and Spain. Sources were T cells, B-cell-depleted T cells, or PBMCs; the material itself was cDNA or gDNA.

The CDR3 has 19 amino acids. The V and J ends lost 1 base and 1 base, in that order; junction bases with no gene match: 12. CDR1 and CDR2 (germline): MDHEN, SYDVKM. The chain is built from TRBV28 and TRBJ2-1; TRBD2 aligns across 8 bases. The specimen sequenced was peripheral blood. The clonotype was recovered from a man between 65 and 85 years old with active or convalescent COVID-19. CDR3: CASSLLIGRAGGSYNEQFF. In DNA form, the CDR3 reads TGTGCCAGCAGTTTATTGATTGGCCGCGCGGGGGGTTCCTACAATGAGCAGTTCTTC.